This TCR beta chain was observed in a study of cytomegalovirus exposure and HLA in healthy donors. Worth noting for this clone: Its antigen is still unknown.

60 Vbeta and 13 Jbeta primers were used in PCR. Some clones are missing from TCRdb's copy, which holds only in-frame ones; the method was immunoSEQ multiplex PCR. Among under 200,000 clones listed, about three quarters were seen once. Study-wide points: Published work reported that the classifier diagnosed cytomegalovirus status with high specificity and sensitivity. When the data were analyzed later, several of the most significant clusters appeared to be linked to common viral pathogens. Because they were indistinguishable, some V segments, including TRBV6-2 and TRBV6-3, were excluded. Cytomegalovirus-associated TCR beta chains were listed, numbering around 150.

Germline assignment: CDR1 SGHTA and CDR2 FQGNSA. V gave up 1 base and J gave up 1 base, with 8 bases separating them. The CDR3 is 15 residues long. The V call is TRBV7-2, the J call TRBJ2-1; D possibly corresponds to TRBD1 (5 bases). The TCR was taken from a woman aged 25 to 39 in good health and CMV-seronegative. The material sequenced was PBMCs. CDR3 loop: CASSLDQGSYNEQFF. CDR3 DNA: TGTGCCAGCAGCTTAGACCAGGGTTCCTACAATGAGCAGTTCTTC.